These 26 T cell receptor beta chains originate from one sample sequenced in a study of blood T cells in healthy people across ages. Primed by a sample-barcoded 5' primer and a J-beta primer mix, a second PCR proceeded for roughly 7 to 11 cycles. TCRdb used MiXCR to reprocess the 5' RACE reads, holding one entry per CDR3 protein. This sample yields about 970,000 distinct CDR3 sequences, of which 51% are seen a single time; about 20% belongs to the top ten. The sequenced sample consisted of blood. All receptors derive from a woman aged 55-70 years in good health.

This clonotype has more than one count but fewer than ten. This rearrangement joins TRBV13 to TRBJ2-7, with TRBD2 identical over 7 bases. The CDR3 runs to 14 residues. The junction had 4 bases not matched to a gene; V was cut back by 2 bases and J by 3 bases. Germline-derived CDR1 and CDR2 are PRHDT and FYEKMQ (reference sequence). For the CDR3, the DNA is TGTGCCAGCAGCTTACTAGCGGACGACTACGAGCAGTACTTC. It specifies CASSLLADDYEQYF.

This clonotype appeared a few times. The rearrangement uses TRBV29-1 and TRBJ2-2, with a tentative D call TRBD2 (6 bases). The CDR3 spans 14 residues. Trimming took 3 bases from V and 4 from J, leaving 12 bases between them. Germline CDR1 SQVTM, CDR2 ANQGSEA. The CDR3 coding sequence is TGCAGCGTTGACGCCGGGAGAGTCACCGGGGAGCTGTTTTTT. Amino acids: CSVDAGRVTGELFF.

The V and J genes are TRBV7-8 and TRBJ2-7; D is possibly TRBD1 (5 bases). The CDR3 spans 14 residues. Per germline, CDR1 SGHVS and CDR2 FQNEAQ. Trimming took 5 bases from V and 6 from J, leaving 17 bases between them. CDR3 loop: CASSPTRVFGEQYF. The CDR3 DNA is TGTGCCAGCAGCCCTACCAGGGTTTTCGGCGAGCAGTACTTC. The variable domain in full, completed from reference TRBV7-8 and TRBJ2-7, reads GAGVSQSPRYKVAKRGQDVALRCDPISGHVSLFWYQQALGQGPEFLTYFQNEAQLDKSGLPSDRFFAERPEGSVSTLKIQRTQQEDSAVYLCASSPTRVFGEQYFGPGTRLTVT.

The chain links TRBV14 to TRBJ1-4, with 7 bases lining up with TRBD1. The CDR3 consists of 14 residues. Germline V gene sequence: CDR1 SGHDN, CDR2 FVKESK. J was trimmed by 5 bases and V by 5 bases; bases with no gene match: 5. The CDR3 loop reads CASSAVTGNEKLFF. The CDR3 DNA follows: TGTGCCAGCAGCGCTGTGACAGGGAATGAAAAACTGTTTTTT. Using reference TRBV14 and TRBJ1-4 for the parts outside the CDR3, the full variable domain is EAGVTQFPSHSVIEKGQTVTLRCDPISGHDNLYWYRRVMGKEIKFLLHFVKESKQDESGMPNNRFLAERTGGTYSTLKVQPAELEDSGVYFCASSAVTGNEKLFFGSGTQLSVL.

This clonotype turned up a few times. V is TRBV29-1 and J is TRBJ2-1, with D tentatively TRBD1 (5 bases). The CDR3 loop spans 15 amino acids. V shed 4 bases and J shed 5 bases, with 18 bases lying between them. Per the germline V gene, CDR1 is SQVTM and CDR2 is ANQGSEA. This chain's CDR3 is CSVVTETYYNNEQFF. The CDR3 nucleotides are TGCAGCGTTGTGACAGAAACGTACTATAACAATGAGCAGTTCTTC.

This chain uses TRBV20-1 with TRBJ2-1; a weak D match, TRBD1 (6 bases). Between the trimmed V and J ends, which lost 6 bases and 4 bases, there was a span of 16 bases. The CDR3 spans 14 residues. Germline CDR1 and CDR2: DFQATT and SNEGSKA (reference sequence). CDR3 sequence reads: CSASRQGPYNEQFF. In DNA, the CDR3 is TGCAGTGCCTCGCGGCAGGGGCCATACAATGAGCAGTTCTTC.

V gene TRBV4-1 combines with J gene TRBJ2-5; 8 nucleotides align to TRBD2. The last part of the DNA fits TRBJ2-7 better; the J call may be wrong. Germline V lookup: CDR1 MGHRA, CDR2 YSYEKL. The length of the CDR3 is 15 residues. The DNA of the CDR3 is TGCGCCAGCAGCCATAAACTAGCGGCCACCTACGAGCAGTACTTC. It specifies CASSHKLAATYEQYF.

The rearrangement links TRBV28 to TRBJ1-1, with D uncertain. The V gene lost 3 bases and the J gene lost 2 bases, with 16 bases spanning the gap. Germline CDR1 and CDR2: MDHEN and SYDVKM. This CDR3 spans 16 amino acids. The CDR3 nucleotides read TGTGCCAGCAGTTTCAACAGAAGATGGGAAAACACTGAAGCTTTCTTT. It codes for CASSFNRRWENTEAFF.

In its sample, this clonotype was seen a few times. V is TRBV7-3 and J is TRBJ2-6; D is possibly TRBD1 or TRBD2 (6 bases each). V was trimmed by 6 bases and J by 2 bases, leaving 14 bases between them. The CDR3 sequence is 16 residues long. Germline CDR1 is SGHTA and CDR2 is FQGTGA. DNA of the CDR3: TGTGCCAGCAGTCCTCTCGGGGGCCCTGGGGCCAACGTCCTGACTTTC. Amino acid sequence: CASSPLGGPGANVLTF.

The count of this clonotype is one. The CDR3 is CASSWGGGASYEQYF. In DNA form, the CDR3 reads TGTGCCAGCAGCTGGGGTGGAGGGGCCTCCTACGAGCAGTACTTC. The rearrangement links TRBV5-4 to TRBJ2-7; D is perhaps TRBD2 (6 bases). The germline V gene has CDR1 SGHNT and CDR2 YYREEE (reference sequence). Trimming stripped 3 bases from V and 0 bases from J, with 13 bases between. The CDR3 sequence is 15 residues long. Full variable domain (outside the CDR3, taken from reference TRBV5-4 and TRBJ2-7): ETGVTQSPTHLIKTRGQQVTLRCSSQSGHNTVSWYQQALGQGPQFIFQYYREEENGRGNFPPRFSGLQFPNYSSELNVNALELDDSALYLCASSWGGGASYEQYFGPGTRLTVT.

The chain uses TRBV11-3 and TRBJ2-1; 10 bases fit TRBD1. The length of the CDR3 is 17 residues. V shed 1 base, J shed 6 bases, and the junction held 9 bases outside the gene matches. Germline V gene data show CDR1 as SGHNT and CDR2 as YENEEA. The CDR3 sequence is CASSLANDRGHSNEQFF. As DNA, the CDR3 is TGTGCCAGCAGCTTAGCGAATGACAGGGGGCACAGCAATGAGCAGTTCTTC.

The CDR3 DNA sequence: TGTGCCAGCAGCTTTGTGGGACTAGCGGAGACCCAGTTCTTC. It yields the protein CASSFVGLAETQFF. The rearrangement joins TRBV7-2 to TRBJ2-5; 11 bases are a match to TRBD2. The J call is doubtful: the DNA matches TRBJ2-1 better. The germline CDR1 and CDR2 sequences are SGHTA and FQGNSA. The CDR3 consists of 14 residues.

This clonotype was detected only a few times. The chain employs TRBV20-1 and TRBJ1-2; 7 bases are shared with TRBD1. Per the germline V gene, CDR1 is DFQATT and CDR2 is SNEGSKA (reference sequence). The CDR3 is 14 amino acids. Losses at the gene ends were 2 bases for V and 0 bases for J; bases not matched to a gene: 3. The CDR3 sequence is CSARRQGANYGYTF. CDR3 DNA: TGCAGTGCTAGACGACAGGGCGCTAACTATGGCTACACCTTC.

The genes are TRBV4-2 and TRBJ2-7; D may be TRBD2 (5 bases). V lost 1 base, J lost 3 bases, and 10 bases lay in between. The CDR3 spans 14 residues. CDR1 is LGHNA, CDR2 YNFKEQ, per germline. In nucleotides, the CDR3 is TGTGCCAGCAGCCAAGGAATTAGCGACTACGAGCAGTACTTC. It codes for CASSQGISDYEQYF.

The V call is TRBV6-5, the J call TRBJ1-1; 8 positions match TRBD1. The CDR3 spans 14 residues. From germline, CDR1 is MNHEY and CDR2 SVGAGI. The V segment lost 5 bases and the J segment 1 base; nucleotides outside the gene matches: 3. CDR3: CASSPGGANTEAFF. The CDR3 coding sequence is TGTGCCAGCAGTCCAGGGGGCGCGAACACTGAAGCTTTCTTT.

The V call is TRBV28, the J call TRBJ2-7, with 7 nucleotides matching TRBD1. The length of the CDR3 is 14 residues. Trimming took 5 bases from V and 1 from J; bases not matched to a gene: 5. The germline gives CDR1 MDHEN, CDR2 SYDVKM. The CDR3 DNA is TGTGCCAGCAGTAGATGGGACAGTTCCTACGAGCAGTACTTC. Its protein is CASSRWDSSYEQYF.

This clonotype turned up a few times. The germline gene is not matched at one end of the junction; a read error may be the cause. The chain couples TRBV27 to TRBJ2-5, with 10 bases matching TRBD2. Per the germline V gene, CDR1 is MNHEY and CDR2 is SMNVEV (reference sequence). CDR3 size: 15 residues. Written as DNA, the CDR3 is TGTGCCAGCAGTCCTCACCTAGCGGGAGTAGAGACCCAGTACTTT. As protein: CASSPHLAGVETQYF.

This clonotype was seen a handful of times. The J gene is TRBJ1-2, the V gene TRBV6-5; 12 nucleotides align to TRBD1. Germline V CDR1 and CDR2: MNHEY, SVGAGI. Trimming at V came to 0 bases and at J to 8 bases, leaving 7 bases not matched to a gene. The CDR3 covers 16 residues. Written as DNA, the CDR3 is TGTGCCAGCAGTTACTCCCCGGGACAGGGGGCGCGGGGCTACACCTTC. Protein product: CASSYSPGQGARGYTF.

This clonotype was seen only a few times. This chain connects TRBV20-1 to TRBJ2-4, with 7 bases identical to TRBD1. The CDR3 has 15 amino acids. Trimming took 3 bases from V and 1 from J; bases not matched to a gene: 6. Germline CDR1 reads DFQATT; CDR2 reads SNEGSKA (reference sequence). The CDR3 loop is CSASLTRGAKNIQYF. CDR3 in DNA: TGCAGTGCTAGCCTTACCAGGGGGGCCAAAAACATTCAGTACTTC.

The rearrangement joins TRBV3-1 to TRBJ1-1; no clear D. With 1 base removed from V and 0 bases from J, the gap between germline ends came to 6 bases. This CDR3 is built from 14 residues. CDR1 is LGHDT, CDR2 YNNKEL, per germline (reference sequence). CDR3 region: CASSQGHLNTEAFF. CDR3 DNA: TGTGCCAGCAGCCAAGGGCATTTGAACACTGAAGCTTTCTTT.

A remark on this clonotype: Mismatch with germline at one junction end may stem from a read error. The chain couples TRBV7-9 to TRBJ2-3, with TRBD2 identical over 7 bases. Germline CDR1 SEHNR, CDR2 FQNEAQ (reference sequence). This CDR3 contains 16 residues. CDR3 in amino acids: CASSSIVTAGVDTQYF. The CDR3 bases are TGTGCCAGCAGCTCTATCGTAACTGCGGGAGTGGATACACAGTATTTT.

This chain joins TRBV12-3 or TRBV12-4 and TRBJ1-2; no clear D. The ends were cut back, 3 bases at V and 8 bases at J, with 10 bases in the middle. CDR3 length: 12 residues. CDR3 protein: CASSFPPAGYTF. For the CDR3, the DNA is TGTGCCAGCAGTTTCCCTCCTGCCGGCTACACCTTC.

The chain couples TRBV7-7 to TRBJ2-5, with D tentatively TRBD2 (5 bases). Trimming left V 2 bases short and J 11 bases short, with 18 bases between. There are 14 residues in the CDR3. The germline V gene encodes CDR1 SSHAT and CDR2 FNYEAQ (reference sequence). The CDR3 DNA reads TGTGCCAGCAGCTTAAACCCACGGGGTGGTGAGCAGTACTTC. Translated, it gives CASSLNPRGGEQYF.

This chain joins TRBV4-3 and TRBJ2-7, with D hard to call. The better agreement between TRBJ2-5 and the DNA end casts doubt on the J call. The CDR3 has 15 residues. CDR1 is LGHNA and CDR2 is YSLEER in the germline V gene. This CDR3 reads CASSPRVDPRETQYF. The CDR3, as DNA: TGCGCCAGCAGCCCAAGAGTCGACCCTAGGGAGACCCAGTACTTC.

The chain's CDR3 is CASSLKYLGPDTQYF. CDR3 DNA sequence: TGTGCCAGCAGCTTAAAGTATTTGGGGCCAGATACGCAGTATTTT. The chain has TRBV7-2 and TRBJ2-3; weak D call: TRBD1 (5 bases). Germline values: CDR1 SGHTA, CDR2 FQGNSA. The CDR3 totals 15 residues. V dropped 2 bases and J dropped 4 bases, with 13 bases sitting between them.

V usage is TRBV6-2 or TRBV6-3 and J usage is TRBJ2-5, with TRBD1 as a possible D gene (6 bases). TRBJ2-7 explains the end of the DNA better; the J call may be wrong. The germline V gene has CDR1 MNHEY and CDR2 SVGEGT. The CDR3 is 15 amino acids. In nucleotides, the CDR3 is TGTGCCAGCAGCCTCCTTCCGGACAGTGTCCACGAGCAGTACTTC. This encodes CASSLLPDSVHEQYF.